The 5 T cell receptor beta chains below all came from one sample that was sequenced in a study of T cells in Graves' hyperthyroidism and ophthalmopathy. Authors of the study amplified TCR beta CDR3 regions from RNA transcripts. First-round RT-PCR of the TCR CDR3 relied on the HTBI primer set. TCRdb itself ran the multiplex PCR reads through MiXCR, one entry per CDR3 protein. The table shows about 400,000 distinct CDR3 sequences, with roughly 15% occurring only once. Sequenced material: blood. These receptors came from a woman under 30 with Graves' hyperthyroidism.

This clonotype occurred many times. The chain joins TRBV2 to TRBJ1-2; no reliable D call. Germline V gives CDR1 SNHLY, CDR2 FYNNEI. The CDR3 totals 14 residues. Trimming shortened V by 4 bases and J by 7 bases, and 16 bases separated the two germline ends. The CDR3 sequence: CASSAAGTFAGYTF. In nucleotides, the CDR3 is TGTGCCAGCAGTGCGGCAGGCACCTTCGCTGGCTACACCTTC.

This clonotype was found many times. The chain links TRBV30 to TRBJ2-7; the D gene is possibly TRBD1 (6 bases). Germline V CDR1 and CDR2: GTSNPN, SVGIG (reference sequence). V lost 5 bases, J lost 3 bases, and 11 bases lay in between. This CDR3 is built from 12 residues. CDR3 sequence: CAWGGGLYEQYF. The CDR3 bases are TGTGCCTGGGGGGGCGGCCTCTACGAGCAGTACTTC.

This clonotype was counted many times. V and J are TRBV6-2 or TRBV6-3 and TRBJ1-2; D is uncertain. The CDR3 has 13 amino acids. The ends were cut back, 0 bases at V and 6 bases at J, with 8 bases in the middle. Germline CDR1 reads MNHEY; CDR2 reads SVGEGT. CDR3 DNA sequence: TGTGCCAGCAGTTACTCAGGGTTGCATGGCTACACCTTC. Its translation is CASSYSGLHGYTF.

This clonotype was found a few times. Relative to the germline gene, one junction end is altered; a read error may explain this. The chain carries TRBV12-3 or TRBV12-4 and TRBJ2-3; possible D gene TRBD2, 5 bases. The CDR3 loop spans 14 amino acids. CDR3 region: CARSFGLRTDTQYF. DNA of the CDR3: TGTGCCCGCAGTTTCGGACTTCGAACAGATACGCAGTATTTT.

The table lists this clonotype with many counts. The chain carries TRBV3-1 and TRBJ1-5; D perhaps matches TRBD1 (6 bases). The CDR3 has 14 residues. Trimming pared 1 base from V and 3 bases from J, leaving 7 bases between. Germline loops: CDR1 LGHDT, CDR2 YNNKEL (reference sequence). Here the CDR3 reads CASSQGTANQPQHF. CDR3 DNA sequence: TGTGCCAGCAGCCAAGGGACAGCCAATCAGCCCCAGCATTTT.